What follows is one T cell receptor beta chain and its context. Its antigen is currently unknown. At the DNA level, this CDR3 is encoded by other sequences in the same sample as well. This sample stems from a study of shared clonotypes between healthy human individuals. Some 29,000 T cell genomes (approximately 0.2 ug DNA) went into each sorted-subset replicate. Here immunoSEQ multiplex PCR was the method, and the copy in TCRdb shows in-frame clones only, minus some. The sample carries some 2,100,000 clones, approximately 96% recorded once. Germline V gives CDR1 MDHEN, CDR2 SYDVKM. V lost 3 bases to trimming and J lost 0 bases, with 12 bases between them. The CDR3 has 15 amino acids. The study, taken as a whole, reports: Only blood samples were collected, and tissue repertoires likely differ. Rarefaction exposed incomplete sorted-subset sequencing despite large depth.

Sequencing was performed on naive CD4+ T cells sorted from blood. As for subset: CD45RA+ positively selected. The receptor's source is a young man in good health. The V gene is TRBV28, the J gene TRBJ2-7; D is perhaps TRBD1 or TRBD2 (5 bases each). CDR3 residues: CASSLGTRGSYEQYF. DNA of the CDR3: TGTGCCAGCAGTTTGGGGACCCGGGGCTCCTACGAGCAGTACTTC.